This T cell receptor beta chain was profiled in a study of blood T cell repertoires in COVID-19. Study background: Specimens from acute and convalescent COVID-19 originated in the United States, Italy and Spain. The cDNA or gDNA used as material had been derived from T cells, B-cell-depleted T cells, or PBMCs.

The CDR3 is made up of 15 amino acids. V gave up 8 bases and J gave up 0 bases, with 16 bases separating them. In germline, CDR1 is MNHEY, CDR2 SMNVEV (reference sequence). Authors' methods: Quantification of nucleated cells was approximated via reference gene primer amplification. Method: immunoSEQ multiplex PCR; TCRdb's copy keeps in-frame clones and lacks some. Clone size and V and J calls were adopted from that table, with D and trimming inferred from the DNA. The sample has under 300,000 clones, 83% seen once. The clonotype originates from a human donor in a cohort sampled during active COVID-19. The specimen sequenced was peripheral blood. V is TRBV27 and J is TRBJ1-1, with D perhaps TRBD1 (5 bases). CDR3 nucleotide sequence: TGTGCCAGCGGACACCAGGGCAGTTTGAACACTGAAGCTTTCTTT. It is translated as CASGHQGSLNTEAFF.